This is a list of T cell receptor beta chains from one sample in a study of cytomegalovirus exposure and HLA in healthy donors. Generated by immunoSEQ multiplex PCR, the TCRdb table keeps only in-frame clones and is missing some. The table includes 88,000 or so clones, 62% detected once. Sequenced: PBMCs. The receptors shown here come from a male donor in good health and CMV-seropositive. The CDR3 runs from the conserved cysteine through the conserved F or W. Fields, in order: J gene, clone size, V gene, D gene, CDR3 DNA, CDR3 protein. D genes are given only for firm matches. Rows may omit the clone size; those that give it use once, few, many or a size class.

>TRBJ2-1|.|TRBV11-2|TRBD2
TGTGCCAGCAGGCTACCACGAGCGGGAGGGTACAATGAGCAGTTCTTC
CASRLPRAGGYNEQFF
>TRBJ2-1|.|TRBV15|TRBD2
TGTGCCACCAGCAGAGTCAGCGGGGGAGATTCGAGCTCCTACAATGAGCAGTTCTTC
CATSRVSGGDSSSYNEQFF
>TRBJ2-1|.|TRBV6-5|.
TGTGCCAGCAGTTACTCCCCGGGAGCATCCTACAATGAGCAGTTCTTC
CASSYSPGASYNEQFF
>TRBJ2-2|.|TRBV5-4|TRBD2
TGTGCCAGCAGCCGAAGACTAGCGGGAGAGGCCGGGGAGCTGTTTTTT
CASSRRLAGEAGELFF
>TRBJ2-1|.|TRBV2|TRBD2
TGTGCCAGCAGTGCGGGGGGGGGCTACAATGAGCAGTTCTTC
CASSAGGGYNEQFF
>TRBJ2-2|.|TRBV7-3|.
TGTGCCAGCTCACCTGGGTCAGGCACCGGGGAGCTGTTTTTT
CASSPGSGTGELFF
>TRBJ2-1|.|TRBV19|TRBD2
TGTGCCAGTAGTACGGGACTAGCGGCTTGGAATGAGCAGTTCTTC
CASSTGLAAWNEQFF
>TRBJ2-5|few|TRBV7-6|.
TGTGCCAGCAGCTTATCTGGAGGAGAAGAGACCCAGTACTTC
CASSLSGGEETQYF
>TRBJ2-7|.|TRBV27|.
TGTGCCAGCAGTTCCAAGGATCCTACGCGGGACTACGAGCAGTACTTC
CASSSKDPTRDYEQYF
>TRBJ1-2|few|TRBV25-1|.
TGTGCCAGCAGTGAAGGGACATATGGCTACACCTTC
CASSEGTYGYTF